The present entry profiles one TCR beta chain with its context. Its specificity is not known. This CDR3 comprises 15 residues. V was shortened by 5 bases and J by 1 base, with 13 bases between the two germline ends. The data were taken from a study of response to subunit inactivated influenza vaccine. In TCRdb, the RT-PCR reads were re-called with MiXCR into one record per CDR3 protein. The table has approximately 700,000 distinct CDR3 sequences, around 16% seen once. Notes on the study in general: That few new T cells are recruited by each seasonal influenza vaccination was the authors' suggestion.

This receptor was obtained from a man in his fifties or sixties who received an inactivated influenza vaccine. The chain has TRBV12-3 or TRBV12-4 and TRBJ2-3; D ambiguous. Sequences were derived from PBMCs from blood, sampled 11 to 12 days after vaccination. CDR3 coding DNA: TGTGCCAGCAGTCCTCAGACTGTCGGCACAGATACGCAGTATTTT. This translates into CASSPQTVGTDTQYF.